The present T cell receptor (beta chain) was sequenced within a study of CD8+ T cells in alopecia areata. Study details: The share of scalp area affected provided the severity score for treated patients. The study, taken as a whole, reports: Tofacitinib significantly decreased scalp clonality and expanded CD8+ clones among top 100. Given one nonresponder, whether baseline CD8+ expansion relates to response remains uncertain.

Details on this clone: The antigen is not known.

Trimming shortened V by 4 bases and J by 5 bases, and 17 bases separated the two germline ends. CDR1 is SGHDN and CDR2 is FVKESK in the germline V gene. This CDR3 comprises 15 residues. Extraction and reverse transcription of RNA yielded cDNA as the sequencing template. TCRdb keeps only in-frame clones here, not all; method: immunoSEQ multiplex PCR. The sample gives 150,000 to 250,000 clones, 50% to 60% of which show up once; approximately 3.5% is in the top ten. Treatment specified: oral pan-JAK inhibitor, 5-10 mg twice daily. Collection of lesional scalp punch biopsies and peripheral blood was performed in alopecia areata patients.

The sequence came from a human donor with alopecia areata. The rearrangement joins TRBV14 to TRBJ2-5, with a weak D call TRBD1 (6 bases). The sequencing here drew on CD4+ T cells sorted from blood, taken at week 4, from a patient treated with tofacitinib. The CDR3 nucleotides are TGTGCCAGCAGCCGATCCAGTGGGGGCGGCGAGACCCAGTACTTC. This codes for CASSRSSGGGETQYF.